Each of the 13 T cell receptor beta chains below was sequenced from the same sample in a study of blood T cell repertoires in COVID-19. The table came from immunoSEQ multiplex PCR; TCRdb's copy has only in-frame clones and leaves some out. The table includes roughly 140,000 clones, roughly 80% detected once. Sequencing was done on a sample of peripheral blood. The receptors here all came from a human donor with acute or convalescent COVID-19. The donor label of this sample is uncertain.

The CDR3 protein is CASRATGVDNEQFF. The CDR3 nucleotides are TGTGCCAGCAGGGCGACAGGGGTTGACAATGAGCAGTTCTTC. This chain links TRBV6-5 with TRBJ2-1, with 8 bases identical to TRBD1. The CDR3 is 14 residues long. V was pared by 6 bases and J by 5 bases, with 6 bases of the junction left unmatched. Germline lookup yields CDR1 MNHEY and CDR2 SVGAGI.

The chain couples TRBV6-6 to TRBJ2-7; D may be TRBD2 (7 bases). V was pared by 5 bases and J by 4 bases, with 21 bases between. This CDR3 has 16 residues. Germline values: CDR1 MNHNY, CDR2 SVGAGI (reference sequence). DNA for the CDR3: TGTGCCAGCAGTACCGGGACCCCAGAGGGGGGGTACGAGCAGTACTTC. This codes for CASSTGTPEGGYEQYF.

The genes are TRBV6-2 or TRBV6-3 and TRBJ1-2; D is perhaps TRBD1 (5 bases). The CDR3 is 17 amino acids. The V and J ends lost 4 bases and 0 bases respectively, with 18 bases between them. Looked up from germline, CDR1 is MNHEY and CDR2 is SVGEGT. CDR3 sequence (DNA): TGTGCCAGCAGTTCCGCCCCGGGGGGATCTACTAACTATGGCTACACCTTC. This translates into CASSSAPGGSTNYGYTF.

The chain is built from TRBV15 and TRBJ2-7; the D gene is possibly TRBD2 (5 bases). V was trimmed by 3 bases and J by 4 bases, leaving 19 bases between them. The CDR3 loop spans 16 amino acids. Germline values: CDR1 LNHNV, CDR2 YYDKDF (reference sequence). The CDR3 spells CATSSAGGPVPYEQYV. In DNA form, the CDR3 reads TGTGCCACCAGCAGCGCCGGAGGACCGGTACCTTACGAGCAGTACGTC.

The chain links TRBV5-1 to TRBJ1-6; TRBD1 is a possible D gene (6 bases). V was clipped by 4 bases and J by 10 bases, with 12 bases between them. The CDR3 has 13 amino acids. Germline CDR1 and CDR2: SGHRS and YFSETQ. DNA of the CDR3: TGCGCCAGCAGCCCGGGACAAAACTCACCCCTCCACTTT. Residues: CASSPGQNSPLHF. Full variable domain (remainder filled in from reference TRBV5-1 and TRBJ1-6): KAGVTQTPRYLIKTRGQQVTLSCSPISGHRSVSWYQQTPGQGLQFLFEYFSETQRNKGNFPGRFSGRQFSNSRSEMNVSTLELGDSALYLCASSPGQNSPLHFGNGTRLTVT.

The chain recombines TRBV6-5 with TRBJ2-7; weak D call: TRBD1 (6 bases). The CDR3 is 14 amino acids. Trimming took 6 bases from V and 2 from J, leaving 14 bases between them. Germline CDR1 and CDR2: MNHEY and SVGAGI. As DNA, the CDR3 is TGTGCCAGCAGGATCGGACAGAACCCCTACGAGCAGTACTTC. The encoded protein is CASRIGQNPYEQYF.

The chain links TRBV5-4 to TRBJ1-3; D is ambiguous. V lost 0 bases to trimming and J lost 7 bases, with 8 bases between them. CDR1 and CDR2 (germline): SGHNT, YYREEE (reference sequence). CDR3 length equals 13 residues. The CDR3 loop reads CASSLAGRNTIYF. Here the CDR3 DNA reads TGTGCCAGCAGCTTGGCCGGTCGGAACACCATATATTTT.

The J gene is TRBJ1-1, the V gene TRBV30; 7 bases align to TRBD1. The J segment lost 0 bases and the V segment lost 5 bases, leaving 3 bases of the junction unmatched. The CDR3 is made up of 13 amino acids. The V gene's germline CDR1 is GTSNPN and CDR2 SVGIG (reference sequence). CDR3 DNA sequence: TGTGCCTGGTCACAGGGGATGAACACTGAAGCTTTCTTT. Translating gives CAWSQGMNTEAFF.

This CDR3 reads CASSDQGAQTEAFF. The DNA of the CDR3 is TGTGCCAGCAGTGATCAGGGGGCGCAGACTGAAGCTTTCTTT. The chain joins TRBV2 to TRBJ1-1; 8 positions agree with TRBD1. This CDR3 is built from 14 residues. Germline CDR1 and CDR2: SNHLY and FYNNEI. The V gene end was trimmed by 3 bases and the J gene end by 5 bases; junction bases not matched to a gene: 5.

The V call is TRBV19, the J call TRBJ1-2; 9 positions match TRBD1. The CDR3 covers 15 residues. Germline V gene data show CDR1 as LNHDA and CDR2 as SQIVND (reference sequence). The V and J ends lost 6 bases and 4 bases, in that order; junction bases with no gene match: 9. Here the CDR3 reads CASSSTGGLIYGYTF. CDR3 nucleotides: TGTGCCAGTAGCTCTACAGGGGGCCTCATCTATGGCTACACCTTC.

The chain has TRBV7-6 and TRBJ1-6; D gene uncertain. Trimming stripped 5 bases from V and 0 bases from J, with 11 bases between. The CDR3 consists of 16 residues. Germline loops: CDR1 SGHVS, CDR2 FNYEAQ. CDR3 sequence reads: CASSPWESSYNSPLHF. The CDR3, as DNA: TGTGCCAGCAGCCCGTGGGAGAGCTCCTATAATTCACCCCTCCACTTT.

The chain links TRBV27 to TRBJ2-1, with TRBD2 identical over 9 bases. CDR1 and CDR2 (germline): MNHEY, SMNVEV (reference sequence). This CDR3 contains 15 residues. V was clipped by 8 bases and J by 4 bases; unmatched bases: 9. CDR3 region: CASGTPSGAYNEQFF. In DNA form, the CDR3 reads TGTGCCAGCGGGACTCCTAGCGGGGCATACAATGAGCAGTTCTTC.

The chain has TRBV11-3 and TRBJ2-1, with a weak D call TRBD1 (6 bases). V dropped 3 bases and J dropped 7 bases, with 13 bases sitting between them. The V gene's germline CDR1 is SGHNT and CDR2 YENEEA. This CDR3 has 14 residues. The CDR3 DNA follows: TGTGCCAGCAGCTTTTCACAGGGCCCTAATGAGCAGTTCTTC. Protein: CASSFSQGPNEQFF.